This T cell receptor beta chain was obtained from a study of OX40 agonist ivuxolimab in advanced cancers. General study points: The study found that CD8+ T cells averaged more expanded clones than CD4+.

Trimming stripped 5 bases from V and 1 base from J, with 11 bases between. The CDR3 runs to 13 residues. CDR1 is GTSNPN and CDR2 is SVGIG in the germline V gene (reference sequence). Concerning this clone: Antigen specificity is unknown.

Clones were sequenced by immunoSEQ multiplex PCR, and TCRdb holds only the in-frame ones, with some missing. In the table there are tens of thousands of clones, approximately 84% of which are singletons. This chain uses TRBV30 with TRBJ1-1; D gene uncertain. Sample: CD4+ or CD8+ T cells sorted from blood, taken in a trial of the OX40 agonist ivuxolimab. This receptor was identified in an adult with an advanced solid tumor such as melanoma, head and neck, liver or kidney cancer. DNA of the CDR3: TGTGCCTGGGACCTGGCACCGAACACTGAAGCTTTCTTT. Translation: CAWDLAPNTEAFF.